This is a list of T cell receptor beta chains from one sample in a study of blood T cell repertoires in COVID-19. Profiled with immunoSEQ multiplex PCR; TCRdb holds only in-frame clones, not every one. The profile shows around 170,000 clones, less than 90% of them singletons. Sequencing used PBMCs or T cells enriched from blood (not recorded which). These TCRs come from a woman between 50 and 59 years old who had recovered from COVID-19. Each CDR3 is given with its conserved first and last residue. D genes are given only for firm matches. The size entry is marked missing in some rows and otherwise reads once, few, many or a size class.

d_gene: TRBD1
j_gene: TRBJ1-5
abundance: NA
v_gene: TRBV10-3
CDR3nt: TGTGCCATCAGGTTGACAGGGGAACTCAATCAGCCCCAGCATTTT
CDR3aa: CAIRLTGELNQPQHF

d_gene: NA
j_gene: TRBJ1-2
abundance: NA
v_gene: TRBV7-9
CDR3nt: TGTGCCAGCAGCCCGCCAGGGAATCGGGACTATGGCTACACCTTC
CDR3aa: CASSPPGNRDYGYTF

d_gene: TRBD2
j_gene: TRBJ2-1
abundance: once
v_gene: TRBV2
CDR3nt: TGTGCCAGCAGTGCGACCGGGACTAGCGGGAGGAGCGAGCAGTTCTTC
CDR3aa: CASSATGTSGRSEQFF

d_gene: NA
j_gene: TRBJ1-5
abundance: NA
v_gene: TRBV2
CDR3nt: TGTGCCAGCAGCACCACTCTATTTCTGACAGTTCCTATGAATTTT
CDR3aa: CASSTTLFLTVPMNF

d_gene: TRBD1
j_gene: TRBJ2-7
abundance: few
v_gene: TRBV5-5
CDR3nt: TGTGCCAGCAGCCACCGGACAGGGGGGTACGAGCAGTACTTC
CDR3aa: CASSHRTGGYEQYF

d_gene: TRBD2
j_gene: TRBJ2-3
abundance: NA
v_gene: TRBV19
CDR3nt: TGTGCCAGTACATGGACTAGCGGGAGCACAGATACGCAGTATTTT
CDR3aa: CASTWTSGSTDTQYF

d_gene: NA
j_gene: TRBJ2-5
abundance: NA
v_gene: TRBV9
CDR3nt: TGTGCCAGCAGCGTAGGGGGTCTAGCAGAGACCCAGTACTTC
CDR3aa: CASSVGGLAETQYF

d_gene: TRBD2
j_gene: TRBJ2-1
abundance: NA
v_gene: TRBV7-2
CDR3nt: TGTGCCAGCAGCTTAGGGAGATTGGCGGGAGAAGGAGCGGAGCAGTTCTTC
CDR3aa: CASSLGRLAGEGAEQFF

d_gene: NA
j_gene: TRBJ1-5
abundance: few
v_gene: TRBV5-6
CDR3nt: TGTGCCAGCAGCTTGGGAGGTGTAGGACTACGACAGCCCCAGCATTTT
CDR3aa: CASSLGGVGLRQPQHF

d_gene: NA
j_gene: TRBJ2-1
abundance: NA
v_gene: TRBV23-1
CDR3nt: TGCGCCAGCAGTCAGTCCCCCACCGCGACCTACAATGAGCAGTTCTTC
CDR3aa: CASSQSPTATYNEQFF

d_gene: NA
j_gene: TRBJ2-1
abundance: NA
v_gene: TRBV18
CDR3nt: TGTGCCAGCTCACCACCAGGCCCCCCGGGTGAGCAGTTCTTC
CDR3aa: CASSPPGPPGEQFF

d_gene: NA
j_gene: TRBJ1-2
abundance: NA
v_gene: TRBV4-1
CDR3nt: TGCGCCAGCAGCCAAGGGGGGGGAGGCGGGAACTATGGCTACACCTTC
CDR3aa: CASSQGGGGGNYGYTF

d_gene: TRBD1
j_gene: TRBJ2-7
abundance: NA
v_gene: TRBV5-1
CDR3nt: TGCGCCAGCAGCTGGGGGGACAGGCCTCCCTACGAGCAGTACTTC
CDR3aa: CASSWGDRPPYEQYF